This entry lists 20 T cell receptor beta chains sequenced from one sample in a study of beta chain features in type 1 diabetes. Study results and caveats: Shorter TCRB CDR3s, moderately but significantly so, marked every one of the four CD4+ subsets in Type 1 diabetes patients.

Their antigen targets remain unknown. TCRB transcripts that were expressed got sequenced, as all of the isolated RNA had been reverse transcribed. TCRdb's copy holds only in-frame clones and misses some; the assay was immunoSEQ multiplex PCR. The sample contains roughly 730,000 clones, roughly an eighth of which appear only once. The specimen sequenced was naive CD4+ T cells from blood. The source is a young man with type 1 diabetes.

The chain combines TRBV7-2 with TRBJ2-5; D possibly matches TRBD1 or TRBD2 (6 bases each). Germline V CDR1 and CDR2: SGHTA, FQGNSA. The CDR3 is 14 residues long. Deletions cut 5 bases from V and 2 bases from J, with 12 bases between. For the CDR3, the DNA is TGTGCCAGCAGCCCCGGGGGCCCTCAAGAGACCCAGTACTTC. It translates to CASSPGGPQETQYF.

J is TRBJ2-2 and V is TRBV30, with TRBD2 as a possible D gene (6 bases). CDR3 length: 14 residues. V lost 4 bases, J lost 4 bases, and 13 bases lay in between. Germline V gives CDR1 GTSNPN, CDR2 SVGIG (reference sequence). The CDR3 loop is CAWNRAGLTGELFF. CDR3 nucleotide sequence: TGTGCCTGGAATCGGGCGGGGCTCACCGGGGAGCTGTTTTTT.

The chain couples TRBV5-4 to TRBJ2-5; a weak D match, TRBD1 (5 bases). Trimming stripped 7 bases from V and 3 bases from J, with 16 bases between. Germline loops: CDR1 SGHNT, CDR2 YYREEE (reference sequence). The CDR3 has 14 amino acids. The chain's CDR3 is CASQKHGREETQYF. The CDR3 DNA follows: TGTGCCAGCCAAAAGCATGGCAGGGAAGAGACCCAGTACTTC.

The chain uses TRBV7-7 and TRBJ2-5; D remains unclear. V was clipped by 0 bases and J by 1 base, with 9 bases between them. The CDR3 covers 15 residues. Germline V gene data show CDR1 as SSHAT and CDR2 as FNYEAQ (reference sequence). The DNA of the CDR3 is TGTGCCAGCAGCTTAGCGGATGGTTTCCAAGAGACCCAGTACTTC. Encoded protein: CASSLADGFQETQYF.

This clone came up a few times. The V call is TRBV27, the J call TRBJ2-5; a possible D gene is TRBD2 (5 bases). With 8 bases removed from V and 0 bases from J, the gap between germline ends came to 13 bases. CDR3 length: 14 residues. Germline V gene lookup returns CDR1 MNHEY and CDR2 SMNVEV (reference sequence). CDR3 DNA: TGTGCCAGCCAGTCGGGAACGTACCAAGAGACCCAGTACTTC. Translation: CASQSGTYQETQYF.

Remarks on this clone: The sample has other DNA sequences that encode this CDR3 too. V is TRBV30 and J is TRBJ1-5, with D unclear. The CDR3 spans 13 residues. From germline, CDR1 is GTSNPN and CDR2 SVGIG (reference sequence). Deletions cut 2 bases from V and 7 bases from J, with 12 bases between. The CDR3 DNA follows: TGTGCCTGGAGTCCCTCAGGCGGACAGCCCCAGCATTTT. This encodes CAWSPSGGQPQHF.

This clone was found a few times. V usage is TRBV10-3 and J usage is TRBJ1-3; D is uncertain. This CDR3 has 12 amino acids. The germline CDR1 and CDR2 sequences are ENHRY and SYGVKD. V dropped 6 bases and J dropped 6 bases, with 9 bases sitting between them. The CDR3 reads CAISPSVNTIYF. For the CDR3, the DNA is TGTGCCATCAGCCCCTCCGTAAACACCATATATTTT.

In this sample, this clone turned up once. The chain carries TRBV27 and TRBJ2-3, with D perhaps matching TRBD1 (8 bases). CDR3 size: 14 residues. V was cut by 6 bases and J by 5 bases, with 15 bases left in between. Germline loops: CDR1 MNHEY, CDR2 SMNVEV (reference sequence). The CDR3 DNA reads TGTGCCAGCAGCACTCACAGGGGGGGAGATACGCAGTATTTT. It specifies CASSTHRGGDTQYF.

Comments on this clone: A much larger clonotype is one base distant, so this may be a read error. This chain uses TRBV23-1 with TRBJ1-1, with 7 bases matching TRBD1. TRBV23-1 is given ORF status, its function remaining uncertain. There are 16 residues in the CDR3. Losses at the gene ends were 0 bases for V and 7 bases for J; bases not matched to a gene: 11. CDR3 nucleotides: TGCGCCAGCAGTCAATCGAATGGACAGGACCCTTTTGAAGCTTTCTTT. This codes for CASSQSNGQDPFEAFF.

The V call is TRBV2, the J call TRBJ1-1; D might be TRBD1 (6 bases). This CDR3 region has 14 residues. The V and J ends lost 5 bases and 4 bases respectively, with 14 bases between them. CDR1 SNHLY and CDR2 FYNNEI come from the germline V gene. CDR3 in DNA: TGTGCCAGCAGTTCAGAAGGGGGGGGCACTGAAGCTTTCTTT. Translated, it gives CASSSEGGGTEAFF.

CDR3 residues: CASSVEGDRATNTEAFF. Here the CDR3 DNA reads TGTGCCAGCAGCGTAGAGGGGGACAGGGCGACGAACACTGAAGCTTTCTTT. The genes are TRBV9 and TRBJ1-1; 9 bases are a match to TRBD1. Germline assignment: CDR1 SGDLS and CDR2 YYNGEE. The CDR3 has 17 amino acids. The V segment lost 0 bases and the J segment 1 base; nucleotides outside the gene matches: 7.

This clone was recorded a few times. V is TRBV30 and J is TRBJ1-2; 10 bases align to TRBD1. Germline V gene data show CDR1 as GTSNPN and CDR2 as SVGIG (reference sequence). V dropped 1 base and J dropped 8; count of bases not matched to a gene: 13. This CDR3 comprises 16 residues. The CDR3 region is CAWSAALRQGAGGYTF. The CDR3 coding sequence is TGTGCCTGGAGTGCAGCCCTCAGACAGGGGGCCGGGGGCTACACCTTC. Variable domain in full (rest from reference TRBV30 and TRBJ1-2): SQTIHQWPATLVQPVGSPLSLECTVEGTSNPNLYWYRQAAGRGLQLLFYSVGIGQISSEVPQNLSASRPQDRQFILSSKKLLLSDSGFYLCAWSAALRQGAGGYTFGSGTRLTVV.

In this sample, this clone turned up a few times. The rearrangement uses TRBV6-6 and TRBJ1-5, with 8 bases lining up with TRBD1. The ends lost 6 bases at V and 0 bases at J; junction bases unmatched: 4. This CDR3 has 15 residues. Germline V gives CDR1 MNHNY, CDR2 SVGAGI (reference sequence). CDR3: CASSKGQASNQPQHF. In nucleotides, the CDR3 is TGTGCCAGCAGCAAGGGACAGGCTAGCAATCAGCCCCAGCATTTT.

J is TRBJ1-4 and V is TRBV7-9; D ambiguous. The CDR3 loop spans 13 amino acids. From germline, CDR1 is SEHNR and CDR2 FQNEAQ (reference sequence). Between the trimmed V and J ends, which lost 1 base and 5 bases, there was a span of 5 bases. The chain's CDR3 is CASSLEQNEKLFF. Here the CDR3 DNA reads TGTGCCAGCAGCTTAGAACAAAATGAAAAACTGTTTTTT.

The chain carries TRBV21-1 and TRBJ1-1. TRBV21-1 is flagged as a pseudogene. The CDR3 is 14 residues long. Here the CDR3 reads CASIKSGSHTEAFF. The DNA for the CDR3 is TGTGCCAGCATCAAGAGCGGCAGTCACACTGAAGCTTTCTTT.

A few counts support this clone. The J gene is TRBJ1-1, the V gene TRBV10-3; weak D call: TRBD1 (5 bases). This CDR3 spans 13 amino acids. Per the germline V gene, CDR1 is ENHRY and CDR2 is SYGVKD. V was pared by 4 bases and J by 3 bases, with 9 bases between. Here the CDR3 DNA reads TGTGCCATCAGTGTGGGGCTGGACACTGAAGCTTTCTTT. Its translation: CAISVGLDTEAFF.

The chain joins TRBV30 to TRBJ2-3; unclear D gene. V lost 0 bases to trimming and J lost 4 bases, with 11 bases between them. Germline V gives CDR1 GTSNPN, CDR2 SVGIG (reference sequence). The CDR3 extends over 14 amino acids. The CDR3: CAWSVQNGPDTQYF. As DNA, the CDR3 is TGTGCCTGGAGTGTACAGAACGGCCCAGATACGCAGTATTTT. Looking up the rest from reference TRBV30 and TRBJ2-3 gives the full variable domain: SQTIHQWPATLVQPVGSPLSLECTVEGTSNPNLYWYRQAAGRGLQLLFYSVGIGQISSEVPQNLSASRPQDRQFILSSKKLLLSDSGFYLCAWSVQNGPDTQYFGPGTRLTVL.

This clone was detected only a few times. The CDR3 DNA reads as TGTGCCATCAAGGGACAGCCCCAAGAGACCCAGTACTTC. Its translation is CAIKGQPQETQYF. This chain joins TRBV10-3 and TRBJ2-5, with 7 positions matching TRBD1. The CDR3 loop spans 13 amino acids. Germline trimming cut 7 bases from V and 1 base from J; bases unmatched to any gene: 3. From germline, CDR1 is ENHRY and CDR2 SYGVKD.

The chain uses TRBV4-2 and TRBJ2-1, with D tentatively TRBD1 (6 bases). Trimming took 1 base from V and 6 from J, leaving 13 bases between them. The CDR3 is made up of 15 amino acids. Germline V gene sequence: CDR1 LGHNA, CDR2 YNFKEQ. The CDR3 nucleotides are TGTGCCAGCAGCCAAGCGGCAGGGGACGGCAATGAGCAGTTCTTC. The encoded protein is CASSQAAGDGNEQFF.

There are a few counts of this clone. V usage is TRBV10-1 and J usage is TRBJ2-5; 9 nucleotides line up with TRBD1. Germline CDR1 and CDR2: WNHNN and SYGVQD (reference sequence). J lost 5 bases, V lost 4 bases, and 8 bases had no gene match. The CDR3 totals 15 residues. Here the CDR3 DNA reads TGCGCCAGCAGTGCTGGACAGGGGATAGGGGAGACCCAGTACTTC. This sequence encodes CASSAGQGIGETQYF.